The 29 T cell receptor beta chains listed next were all sequenced from one sample in a study of shared clonotypes between healthy human individuals. TCRdb's copy holds only in-frame clones and misses some; the assay was immunoSEQ multiplex PCR. The top ten hold roughly 0.4% of the sample, which has approximately 1.5 million clones, around 98% seen once. Sequenced input: naive CD4+ T cells sorted from blood. As for subset: CD45RA+ positively selected. These receptors came from a man in his thirties or forties in good health.

This clone came up once. In the same sample, other DNA sequences code for this CDR3. The chain links TRBV5-1 to TRBJ1-5; a possible D gene is TRBD1 (6 bases). Germline CDR1 SGHRS, CDR2 YFSETQ. V lost 4 bases and J lost 3, with 11 bases in between. This CDR3 is 14 amino acids long. CDR3 residues: CASSPTGFNQPQHF. The DNA of the CDR3 is TGCGCCAGCAGCCCAACAGGGTTCAATCAGCCCCAGCATTTT.

This rearrangement joins TRBV10-1 to TRBJ2-1; the match to TRBD2 covers 7 bases. The CDR3 has 15 amino acids. J lost 4 bases, V lost 3 bases, and 6 bases had no gene match. The germline V gene has CDR1 WNHNN and CDR2 SYGVQD (reference sequence). Here the CDR3 DNA reads TGCGCCAGCAGTGAAGGCGGGAGCAGGTACAATGAGCAGTTCTTC. This encodes CASSEGGSRYNEQFF.

This rearrangement joins TRBV19 to TRBJ2-5, with D perhaps matching TRBD1 or TRBD2 (5 bases each). The CDR3 loop spans 14 amino acids. The V gene lost 3 bases and the J gene lost 5 bases, with 13 bases spanning the gap. From germline, CDR1 is LNHDA and CDR2 SQIVND (reference sequence). CDR3 DNA sequence: TGTGCCAGTAGTATTGGGGTCGGGGCCGAGACCCAGTACTTC. This translates into CASSIGVGAETQYF.

The chain links TRBV9 to TRBJ1-3; D not resolved. This CDR3 is built from 16 residues. Germline CDR1 reads SGDLS; CDR2 reads YYNGEE. The V end was cut by 0 bases, the J end by 4 bases, with 14 bases between. The CDR3 loop is CASSVVSEGPGNTIYF. DNA of the CDR3: TGTGCCAGCAGCGTAGTATCGGAGGGTCCGGGAAACACCATATATTTT.

In its sample, this clone was seen once. The rearrangement links TRBV7-3 to TRBJ1-2; 12 positions match TRBD1. J lost 4 bases, V lost 2 bases, and 5 bases had no gene match. Germline values: CDR1 SGHTA, CDR2 FQGTGA. The CDR3 is made up of 16 amino acids. The DNA for the CDR3 is TGTGCCAGCAGCTTAGAAGGGACAGGGGGCGGCTATGGCTACACCTTC. Translated, it gives CASSLEGTGGGYGYTF.

Of note for this clone: Other nucleotide sequences in the sample specify the same CDR3. The chain joins TRBV9 to TRBJ1-1, with D perhaps matching TRBD1 (5 bases). The CDR3 has 14 amino acids. Germline V lookup: CDR1 SGDLS, CDR2 YYNGEE. Trimming shortened V by 2 bases and J by 1 base, and 9 bases separated the two germline ends. CDR3 sequence (DNA): TGTGCCAGCAGCGTCGGAGGGGAGAACACTGAAGCTTTCTTT. Protein sequence: CASSVGGENTEAFF.

The V call is TRBV7-2, the J call TRBJ2-1; 10 bases are shared with TRBD2. The length of the CDR3 is 17 residues. Germline V gene sequence: CDR1 SGHTA, CDR2 FQGNSA. Trimming at V came to 0 bases and at J to 2 bases, leaving 4 bases not matched to a gene. The CDR3 protein is CASSLAITSGAYNEQFF. CDR3 DNA sequence: TGTGCCAGCAGCTTAGCTATTACTAGCGGGGCCTACAATGAGCAGTTCTTC. Combining the CDR3 with reference TRBV7-2 and TRBJ2-1 gives the whole variable domain GAGVSQSPSNKVTEKGKDVELRCDPISGHTALYWYRQSLGQGLEFLIYFQGNSAPDKSGLPSDRFSAERTGGSVSTLTIQRTQQEDSAVYLCASSLAITSGAYNEQFFGPGTRLTVL.

V is TRBV19 and J is TRBJ1-1; TRBD1 aligns across 8 bases. Germline CDR1 and CDR2: LNHDA and SQIVND (reference sequence). The ends lost 3 bases at V and 4 bases at J; junction bases unmatched: 4. This CDR3 comprises 14 residues. Here the CDR3 DNA reads TGTGCCAGTAGTATCGACAGGGGTCCCACTGAAGCTTTCTTT. This sequence encodes CASSIDRGPTEAFF.

This clone was counted once. The chain links TRBV18 to TRBJ2-5; either TRBD1 or TRBD2 may supply D (5 bases each). Trimming took 6 bases from V and 5 from J, leaving 13 bases between them. The germline V gene has CDR1 KGHSH and CDR2 LQKENI. The CDR3 totals 13 residues. The CDR3 protein is CASSGTAAETQYF. The CDR3, as DNA: TGTGCCAGCTCCGGGACGGCGGCGGAGACCCAGTACTTC.

The count of this clone is one. The J gene is TRBJ2-7, the V gene TRBV6-6, with 9 bases identical to TRBD1. This CDR3 region has 16 residues. CDR1 MNHNY and CDR2 SVGAGI come from the germline V gene (reference sequence). J gave up 2 bases and V 2 bases, and 7 bases lay outside the gene matches. Here the CDR3 reads CASSYPLGTGTYEQYF. The CDR3 region has the DNA TGTGCCAGCAGTTACCCCCTTGGGACAGGGACCTACGAGCAGTACTTC.

This clone occurred a few times. This chain links TRBV4-1 with TRBJ2-1; 12 bases match TRBD2. CDR1 MGHRA and CDR2 YSYEKL come from the germline V gene. V lost 4 bases to trimming and J lost 8 bases; unmatched junction nucleotides: 6. This CDR3 comprises 15 residues. As DNA, the CDR3 is TGCGCCAGCAGCCTTCGACTAGCGGGAGCGTATGAGCAGTTCTTC. Its protein product is CASSLRLAGAYEQFF.

This chain's CDR3 is CASSLPQGVGETQYF. The CDR3, as DNA: TGTGCCAGTAGTCTACCACAGGGGGTCGGAGAGACCCAGTACTTC. This sequence joins TRBV19 and TRBJ2-5; 8 bases map to TRBD1. CDR3 length equals 15 residues. CDR1 and CDR2 from the germline V gene are LNHDA and SQIVND (reference sequence). The V gene end was trimmed by 5 bases and the J gene end by 4 bases; junction bases not matched to a gene: 9. The variable domain in full, completed from reference TRBV19 and TRBJ2-5, reads DGGITQSPKYLFRKEGQNVTLSCEQNLNHDAMYWYRQDPGQGLRLIYYSQIVNDFQKGDIAEGYSVSREKKESFPLTVTSAQKNPTAFYLCASSLPQGVGETQYFGPGTRLLVL.

The rearrangement joins TRBV29-1 to TRBJ2-5; D is undetermined. This CDR3 region has 13 residues. Per the germline V gene, CDR1 is SQVTM and CDR2 is ANQGSEA. Trimming removed 1 base from V and 1 base from J, with 7 bases in between. The CDR3 nucleotides are TGCAGCGTTGAAGGGGCAACCCAAGAGACCCAGTACTTC. The encoded protein is CSVEGATQETQYF.

The V call is TRBV6-5, the J call TRBJ1-1, with 9 bases that match TRBD1. The V and J ends lost 1 base and 5 bases, in that order; junction bases with no gene match: 5. The CDR3 runs 15 residues. The germline V gene has CDR1 MNHEY and CDR2 SVGAGI. In DNA form, the CDR3 reads TGTGCCAGCAGTTACTTCCCCGGACAGGGGACTGAAGCTTTCTTT. Amino acid sequence: CASSYFPGQGTEAFF.

This chain uses TRBV5-4 with TRBJ1-5, with D possibly matching TRBD1 (6 bases). Looked up from germline, CDR1 is SGHNT and CDR2 is YYREEE (reference sequence). The CDR3 length is 15 residues. V gave up 0 bases and J gave up 5 bases, with 12 bases separating them. The CDR3 loop is CASSLAGGQDQPQHF. The CDR3 DNA reads TGTGCCAGCAGCTTGGCGGGGGGCCAGGATCAGCCCCAGCATTTT.

The V and J genes are TRBV28 and TRBJ2-2, with no clear D. Trimming left V 9 bases short and J 6 bases short, with 11 bases between. CDR1 is MDHEN, CDR2 SYDVKM, per germline. CDR3 length equals 12 residues. The CDR3 bases are TGTGCCAGTCGCCCCTACTCCGGGGAGCTGTTTTTT. It translates to CASRPYSGELFF.

This chain uses TRBV5-1 with TRBJ2-3; TRBD2 matches 10 bases. Germline CDR1 reads SGHRS; CDR2 reads YFSETQ. The junction had 8 bases not matched to a gene; V was cut back by 5 bases and J by 5 bases. CDR3 length: 15 residues. The CDR3 loop is CASRRIAGGGDTQYF. The CDR3 DNA sequence: TGCGCCAGCAGGAGGATAGCGGGAGGAGGAGATACGCAGTATTTT. Variable domain in full (rest from reference TRBV5-1 and TRBJ2-3): KAGVTQTPRYLIKTRGQQVTLSCSPISGHRSVSWYQQTPGQGLQFLFEYFSETQRNKGNFPGRFSGRQFSNSRSEMNVSTLELGDSALYLCASRRIAGGGDTQYFGPGTRLTVL.

The V gene is TRBV18, the J gene TRBJ2-1; D remains unclear. CDR1 KGHSH and CDR2 LQKENI come from the germline V gene. V dropped 0 bases and J dropped 4 bases, with 7 bases sitting between them. The CDR3 covers 14 residues. Here the CDR3 reads CASSPPYDYNEQFF. The DNA of the CDR3 is TGTGCCAGCTCACCACCGTACGATTACAATGAGCAGTTCTTC.

The chain couples TRBV27 to TRBJ2-6; D gene unclear. The germline CDR1 and CDR2 sequences are MNHEY and SMNVEV (reference sequence). Trimming left V 8 bases short and J 0 bases short, with 2 bases between. The length of the CDR3 is 12 residues. CDR3 region: CASCSGANVLTF. As DNA, the CDR3 is TGTGCCAGCTGCTCTGGGGCCAACGTCCTGACTTTC. Variable domain in full (rest from reference TRBV27 and TRBJ2-6): EAQVTQNPRYLITVTGKKLTVTCSQNMNHEYMSWYRQDPGLGLRQIYYSMNVEVTDKGDVPEGYKVSRKEKRNFPLILESPSPNQTSLYFCASCSGANVLTFGAGSRLTVL.

The rearrangement uses TRBV10-3 and TRBJ2-1, with TRBD2 matching 13 bases. Germline lookup yields CDR1 ENHRY and CDR2 SYGVKD. There are 15 residues in the CDR3. V lost 4 bases to trimming and J lost 6 bases; unmatched junction nucleotides: 3. In DNA, the CDR3 is TGTGCCATCAGTGGGACTAGCGGGAGTCCCAATGAGCAGTTCTTC. It yields the protein CAISGTSGSPNEQFF.

This chain connects TRBV29-1 to TRBJ2-1; D is uncertain. Deletions cut 6 bases from V and 8 bases from J, with 20 bases between. In germline, CDR1 is SQVTM, CDR2 ANQGSEA. The CDR3 is 14 residues long. The CDR3 coding sequence is TGCAGCGTGGTGGGGAACCAAGGTTTTGATGAGCAGTTCTTC. The encoded protein is CSVVGNQGFDEQFF.

Comment on this clone: The sample contains more than one DNA sequence encoding this CDR3. The chain recombines TRBV7-2 with TRBJ1-1; TRBD1 aligns across 8 bases. The V gene's germline CDR1 is SGHTA and CDR2 FQGNSA. J gave up 4 bases and V 6 bases, and 4 bases lay outside the gene matches. CDR3 length equals 13 residues. The CDR3 reads CASSYRGGTEAFF. The DNA of the CDR3 is TGTGCCAGCAGTTACAGGGGGGGCACTGAAGCTTTCTTT.

The DNA of the CDR3 is TGTGCCAGCAGCATTAGAGGCCTAGCGGGAGGAGCTAATACGCAGTATTTT. The encoded protein is CASSIRGLAGGANTQYF. The chain uses TRBV7-9 and TRBJ2-3; 11 nucleotides align to TRBD2. The CDR3 extends over 17 amino acids. Germline CDR1 SEHNR, CDR2 FQNEAQ (reference sequence). The junction had 14 bases not matched to a gene; V was cut back by 5 bases and J by 7 bases.

Details on this clone: This sample includes further DNA sequences coding for the same CDR3. V gene TRBV18 combines with J gene TRBJ2-7; D not certain. V lost 2 bases and J 0 bases, leaving 5 bases between the germline ends. From germline, CDR1 is KGHSH and CDR2 LQKENI. The CDR3 extends over 13 amino acids. CDR3 region: CASSPSGSYEQYF. In DNA form, the CDR3 reads TGTGCCAGCTCACCATCAGGCTCCTACGAGCAGTACTTC.

The CDR3 bases are TGTGCCAGCAGTGTCACAGGGAAGGGGAACACTGAAGCTTTCTTT. It specifies CASSVTGKGNTEAFF. The chain carries TRBV27 and TRBJ1-1; TRBD1 is a possible D gene (6 bases). The germline gives CDR1 MNHEY, CDR2 SMNVEV (reference sequence). The ends were cut back, 5 bases at V and 1 base at J, with 14 bases in the middle. The CDR3 has 15 residues.

V gene TRBV7-3 combines with J gene TRBJ2-2; 7 nucleotides align to TRBD1. The CDR3 sequence is 15 residues long. V shed 2 bases and J 7 bases; nucleotides not matched to a gene: 7. Germline CDR1 is SGHTA and CDR2 is FQGTGA. CDR3 coding DNA: TGTGCCAGCAGCTTAGACAGGGTGAAGGACGGGGAGCTGTTTTTT. Amino acid sequence: CASSLDRVKDGELFF.

The J gene is TRBJ2-7, the V gene TRBV27; TRBD2 matches 10 bases. The CDR3 length is 20 residues. V dropped 1 base and J dropped 0; count of bases not matched to a gene: 15. In germline, CDR1 is MNHEY, CDR2 SMNVEV (reference sequence). The CDR3, as DNA: TGTGCCAGCAGTTTATTTCGGGATAGCGGGAGGACTCCTTACTCCTACGAGCAGTACTTC. Amino acids: CASSLFRDSGRTPYSYEQYF.

This clone showed up just once. Other DNA sequences within the sample encode an identical CDR3. This CDR3 is CASRGGSNQPQHF. CDR3 bases: TGTGCCAGTCGAGGGGGGAGCAATCAGCCCCAGCATTTT. The rearrangement uses TRBV2 and TRBJ1-5; tentatively, D is TRBD1 (6 bases). V was clipped by 9 bases and J by 1 base, with 10 bases between them. Germline V lookup: CDR1 SNHLY, CDR2 FYNNEI. The CDR3 consists of 13 residues.

Worth noting for this clone: One junction end disagrees with the germline gene, perhaps due to a read error. This sequence joins TRBV5-6 and TRBJ2-3; D unclear. Germline V gene data show CDR1 as SGHDT and CDR2 as YYEEEE. This CDR3 has 13 amino acids. The CDR3 DNA reads TGTGCCAGCAGCTTAGCTGGACCAGAGACGCAGTATTTT. This translates into CASSLAGPETQYF.